The clone carrying this T cell receptor beta chain was seen only a few times. These data originate in a study of regulatory T cells in long-lasting Graves disease. Assembly of TCR beta libraries relied on iRepertoire HTBI primers together with Arm-PCR of CDR3 regions. TCRdb itself ran the multiplex PCR reads through MiXCR, one entry per CDR3 protein. The data contain fewer than 600,000 distinct CDR3 sequences, roughly 22% of them singletons. Germline CDR1 and CDR2: MGHRA and YSYEKL. This CDR3 is 16 amino acids long. V was clipped by 1 base and J by 2 bases, with 14 bases between them. Sample time point: persistent/refractory GD, antithyroid drugs over 5 years with positive TRAb. PBMC RNA served as the TCR library source.

The clonotype originates from a female donor with Graves disease. The V call is TRBV4-1, the J call TRBJ2-5; perhaps TRBD2 as D (6 bases). The specimen comprised peripheral blood mononuclear cells (PBMCs), sampled when the disease was refractory, from a patient treated with antithyroid drugs. The CDR3 coding sequence is TGCGCCAGCAGCCAAGTCCCTAGGGCGGGACAAGAGACCCAGTACTTC. Protein: CASSQVPRAGQETQYF.